Listed below are T cell receptor beta chains from one sample, sequenced in a study of regulatory T cells in long-lasting Graves disease. TCRdb reprocessed the multiplex PCR reads with MiXCR, giving one entry per CDR3 protein. The profile covers around 400,000 distinct CDR3 sequences, with roughly a fifth appearing a single time and roughly an eighth taken by the ten largest. The starting material was peripheral blood mononuclear cells (PBMCs), obtained when the disease was refractory, from a patient treated with antithyroid drugs. These receptors all stem from a female donor with Graves disease. Each CDR3 is given with its conserved first and last residue. Fields, in order: V gene, clone size, J gene, D gene, CDR3 DNA, CDR3 protein. A D gene is named only where the DNA matches it firmly. Size values are once, few and many counts, or a class for expanded clones, and some rows have none.

TRBV5-1	NA	TRBJ2-2	TRBD2	TGCGCCAGCAGCTTATTCCGGGGAGGGGACACCGGGGAGCTGTTTTTT	CASSLFRGGDTGELFF
TRBV5-6	few	TRBJ2-2	TRBD2	TGTGCCAGCAGTTTAACGGGACTAGCGGGAGTTTCGAACACCGGGGAGCTGTTTTTT	CASSLTGLAGVSNTGELFF
TRBV4-1	NA	TRBJ1-2	TRBD1	TGCGCCAGCAGCCAACCGGGACAGTATGTCTATGGCTACACCTTC	CASSQPGQYVYGYTF
TRBV28	many	TRBJ2-5	TRBD2	TGTGCCAGCAGAACGACTAGCGGTGAAGAGACCCAGTACTTC	CASRTTSGEETQYF
TRBV18	many	TRBJ2-7	TRBD1	TGTGCCAGCTCGCCTGGTACAGGGGTGGTAGAGCAGTACTTC	CASSPGTGVVEQYF
TRBV19	few	TRBJ2-5	NA	TGTGCCAGTAGTAGGGAACGGGGAGAGACCCAGTACTTC	CASSRERGETQYF
TRBV4-1	NA	TRBJ2-7	TRBD2	TGCGCCAGCAGCCACCCCGGGACTACCTACGAGCAGTACTTC	CASSHPGTTYEQYF
TRBV18	NA	TRBJ2-7	NA	TGTGCCAGCTCACCAACCGGGAGTGGGTACGAGCAGTACTTC	CASSPTGSGYEQYF
TRBV3-1	few	TRBJ1-2	NA	TGTGCCAGCAGCCAAGGGGGGAGTTTGGGAGGCTACACCTTC	CASSQGGSLGGYTF
TRBV2	many	TRBJ1-3	NA	TGTGCCAGCGGTCTAGGCGGCAGATCTTCTGGAAACACCATATATTTT	CASGLGGRSSGNTIYF
TRBV7-2	NA	TRBJ2-7	NA	TGTGCCAGCACCTCCTACGGGAGTAACTACGAGCAGTACTTC	CASTSYGSNYEQYF
TRBV28	many	TRBJ1-4	NA	TGTGCCAGCACCCATTCGAGTGGGGATGGAAAACTGTTTTTT	CASTHSSGDGKLFF
TRBV12-3/TRBV12-4	many	TRBJ1-1	NA	TGTGCCAGCACTCGGGGGCACACTGAAGCTTTCTTT	CASTRGHTEAFF
TRBV28	many	TRBJ2-5	TRBD1	TGTGCCAGCAGTTTGCGACAGGGGCTGGAGACCCAGTACTTC	CASSLRQGLETQYF
TRBV6-1	NA	TRBJ2-5	TRBD1	TGTGCCAGCGGCGATACAGGGGGCCAAGAGACCCAGTACTTC	CASGDTGGQETQYF
TRBV7-2	NA	TRBJ2-3	TRBD1	TGTGCCAGCAGCCGAACCCCGGGACAGATCACAGATACGCAGTATTTT	CASSRTPGQITDTQYF
TRBV28	many	TRBJ2-7	NA	TGTGCCAGCAGTCCGCAAGTTCCCTACGAGCAGTACTTC	CASSPQVPYEQYF
TRBV3-1	many	TRBJ2-7	NA	TGTGCCAGCAGCCAAGAGTCCGGTCCGGGGTGGGAGCAGTACTTC	CASSQESGPGWEQYF
TRBV6-1	many	TRBJ1-1	TRBD1	TGTGCCAGCAGCCAAGGGACAGGGCTACTCATGAACACTGAAGCTTTCTTT	CASSQGTGLLMNTEAFF
TRBV11-2	many	TRBJ2-2	NA	TGTGCCAGCAGCTTAGTTTTGGGGCCTGTCACCGGGGAGCTGTTTTTT	CASSLVLGPVTGELFF
TRBV3-1	NA	TRBJ1-1	NA	TGTGCCAGCAGCCAAGATGGACTCCTGGCGGACACTGAAGCTTTCTTT	CASSQDGLLADTEAFF
TRBV20-1	few	TRBJ2-3	TRBD2	TGCAGTGCTAGGGGAGGGAGCGGGAGTATCGCAGATACGCAGTATTTT	CSARGGSGSIADTQYF
TRBV6-1	NA	TRBJ1-1	NA	TGTGCCAGCTCCAAATTGGAGGGGTCTGAAGCTTTCTTT	CASSKLEGSEAFF
TRBV10-1	NA	TRBJ2-7	NA	TGCGCCAGCTCGGGGGTGTCCACCTACGAGCAGTACTTC	CASSGVSTYEQYF
TRBV2	many	TRBJ1-1	NA	TGTGCCAGCAGTCAAGAATCTTCGCACACTGAAGCTTTCTTT	CASSQESSHTEAFF
TRBV12-3/TRBV12-4	many	TRBJ2-2	NA	TGTGCCAGCAGTCCCCCTGGTCGGGACGACATGGCCGGGGAGCTGTTTTTT	CASSPPGRDDMAGELFF
TRBV3-1	NA	TRBJ2-7	NA	TGTGCCAGCAGCCAAGAATGGAAGGGGCGCAACTCCTACGAGCAGTACTTC	CASSQEWKGRNSYEQYF
TRBV10-1	few	TRBJ1-2	NA	TGCGCCAACAAACCCACTCCGGACACAATAAGTTCGGCGGTTATTGGAAACTATGGCTACACCTTC	CANKPTPDTISSAVIGNYGYTF
TRBV10-3	many	TRBJ1-1	NA	TGTGCCATCACCCAGGGGTGGATGGCTTTCTTT	CAITQGWMAFF
TRBV12-3/TRBV12-4	NA	TRBJ1-1	NA	TGTGCCAGCAGTTTTTGGGAGATGAACACTGAAGCTTTCTTT	CASSFWEMNTEAFF
TRBV7-2	NA	TRBJ2-7	NA	TGTGCCAGCAGCTACAAGGTCCGGGATTACGAGCAGTACTTC	CASSYKVRDYEQYF
TRBV2	many	TRBJ2-7	NA	TGTGCCAGCTTGGGACCGAGCTACGAGCAGTACTTC	CASLGPSYEQYF
TRBV15	few	TRBJ2-2	NA	TGTGCCACCAGCAGAGGAAACACCGGGGAGCTGTTTTTT	CATSRGNTGELFF
TRBV14	few	TRBJ2-1	TRBD2	TGTGCCAGCAGCCAGGCCTTGCTGACTAGCGGGAGCTCCTACAATGAGCAGTTCTTC	CASSQALLTSGSSYNEQFF
TRBV6-1	NA	TRBJ1-3	NA	TGTGCCAGCAGATTGGCGGCAGTTTCATTATCTGGAAACACCATATATTTT	CASRLAAVSLSGNTIYF
TRBV27	many	TRBJ2-7	NA	TGTGCCAGCAGTCCAGAGCCGGGAACTATCGACCACGAGCAGTACTTC	CASSPEPGTIDHEQYF
TRBV4-1	NA	TRBJ1-1	NA	TGCGCCAGCAGCCAAGGCCGGGACCACACTGAAGCTTTCTTT	CASSQGRDHTEAFF
TRBV18	NA	TRBJ1-1	TRBD1	TGTGCCAGCTCGCCGTCGGGACAGGGATCAACTGAAGCTTTCTTT	CASSPSGQGSTEAFF
TRBV28	many	TRBJ1-2	NA	TGTGCCAGCAGTTTAAAGTTCCCCACCTGGGGCTACACCTTC	CASSLKFPTWGYTF
TRBV2	NA	TRBJ2-2	NA	TGTGTCAGCAGGGGTCGACTAGACACCGGGGAGCTGTTTTTT	CVSRGRLDTGELFF
TRBV28	many	TRBJ2-5	NA	TGTGCCAGCAGTTCAATCTTCGTAACAGGGATGTCTCGCGGGGGTCAAGAGACCCAGTACTTC	CASSSIFVTGMSRGGQETQYF
TRBV2	many	TRBJ2-2	TRBD2	TGTGCCAGCAGTGTTGCGGGGGGCCAGAACACCGGGGAGCTGTTTTTT	CASSVAGGQNTGELFF
TRBV28	many	TRBJ2-7	TRBD1	TGTGCCAGCAGTTTAAAGCAGGGGGCGGACGAGCAGTACTTC	CASSLKQGADEQYF
TRBV5-1	NA	TRBJ2-2	TRBD1	TGCGCCAGCAGCTTGTTGCAGACAGGGGTCACCGGGGAGCTGTTTTTT	CASSLLQTGVTGELFF
TRBV24-1	many	TRBJ1-2	NA	TGTGCCACCAGTGACCCCGGTGAGAGCTATGGCTACACCTTC	CATSDPGESYGYTF
TRBV27	few	TRBJ1-3	TRBD1	TGTGCCAGCAGCTACAGGGGGAGTGGAAACACCATATATTTT	CASSYRGSGNTIYF
TRBV6-1	many	TRBJ1-1	NA	TGTGCCAGCTCCAGGGACCGGGTCGCGAACACTGAAGCTTTCTTT	CASSRDRVANTEAFF
TRBV12-3/TRBV12-4	many	TRBJ1-2	NA	TGTGCCAGCAGCCAACGTTCGGGGGAGAGTTATGGCTACACCTTC	CASSQRSGESYGYTF
TRBV15	many	TRBJ2-5	NA	TGTGCCACCAGCAGAGATCCATCCGGGAAGACCCAGTACTTC	CATSRDPSGKTQYF
TRBV28	many	TRBJ2-2	TRBD2	TGTGCCAGCAGTTTATCGCGACTAGCGGGAGGCCCGTCGTCCGGGGAGCTGTTTTTT	CASSLSRLAGGPSSGELFF
TRBV29-1	few	TRBJ1-1	NA	TGCAGCGTTGATCGGGCTGGGAACACTGAAGCTTTCTTT	CSVDRAGNTEAFF
TRBV5-1	few	TRBJ2-5	NA	TGCGCCAGCAGCGGCAGTAAAGAGATCCAGTACTTC	CASSGSKEIQYF
TRBV2	many	TRBJ1-4	TRBD1	TGTGCCAGCAGTTACCAGGGGGGGCGCGAAAAACTGTTTTTT	CASSYQGGREKLFF